This T cell receptor beta chain was sequenced for a study of tumor-infiltrating lymphocytes in primary liver carcinoma. Study context: The yield of productive TCRbeta reads per sample was roughly 3.65 to 8 million and was similar across tissue types. Study-level points and caveats: Significantly larger top-250-clone fractions were found in tumors than in blood (p = 0.039).

From roughly 20-30 mg of unsorted bulk tissue, DNA and RNA were co-extracted together. Patients had primary liver carcinoma treated by surgical resection. Priming with a constant-region primer yielded TCR beta cDNA from roughly 0.45 ug total RNA. Three nested multiplex PCR rounds of slightly modified ARM-PCR generated TCR beta libraries. Two initial PCR rounds of roughly 10 cycles each paired TRBV1-TRBV30 forward primers with a C-beta reverse primer. TCRdb independently ran MiXCR on the multiplex PCR reads; one entry per CDR3 protein. The sample consists of about 120,000 distinct CDR3 sequences, around 62% of them appearing once. This clonotype was detected only once. Antigen specificity is unknown. A read error may account for a junction end that differs from germline. This CDR3 has 14 amino acids. The germline CDR1 and CDR2 sequences are MDHEN and SYDVKM.

The sample consisted of liver tumor tissue from sampling region 1. Specified subset: tumor region T1, superior pole. The chain joins TRBV28 to TRBJ1-5; possibly TRBD1 for D (6 bases). The sequence was obtained from a woman aged 55-69 years with primary liver carcinoma and hepatitis B virus infection. The CDR3 loop reads CASNLGGRGQLQHF. The DNA for the CDR3 is TGTGCCAGCAACCTCGGGGGGCGAGGTCAGCTCCAGCATTTT.